The 2 T cell receptor beta chains below come from one sample, sequenced in a study of blood T cell repertoires in COVID-19. Only in-frame clones appear in the TCRdb table, and some are missing; sequencing was by immunoSEQ multiplex PCR. The repertoire holds about 180,000 clones, with nearly 80% as singletons. Sequenced sample: peripheral blood. The origin of the receptors is a woman aged 70-85 years with acute or convalescent COVID-19.

The CDR3 DNA sequence: TGCGCCAGCAGCCCGACAGGGGATGGCCAAGAGACCCAGTACTTC. Translating gives CASSPTGDGQETQYF. This chain uses TRBV5-1 with TRBJ2-5; 8 nucleotides line up with TRBD1. CDR3 length equals 15 residues. Trimming at V came to 4 bases and at J to 1 base, leaving 6 bases not matched to a gene. CDR1 SGHRS and CDR2 YFSETQ come from the germline V gene.

The rearrangement uses TRBV18 and TRBJ1-1; D is ambiguous. Looked up from germline, CDR1 is KGHSH and CDR2 is LQKENI. Trimming pared 3 bases from V and 4 bases from J, leaving 9 bases between. CDR3 length equals 13 residues. The CDR3 loop reads CASSPSQATEAFF. DNA for the CDR3: TGTGCCAGCTCACCTTCCCAAGCCACTGAAGCTTTCTTT.